These 24 T cell receptor beta chains were sequenced from one sample in a study of shared clonotypes between healthy human individuals. Sequencing was performed with immunoSEQ multiplex PCR; in TCRdb, only in-frame clones are kept and a portion is missing. The sample holds approximately 1.5 million clones, 98% to 99% seen once. Sequenced input: naive CD4+ T cells sorted from blood. Regarding subset: CD45RA+ positively selected. All receptors derive from a man aged 25-45 years in good health.

V is TRBV7-2 and J is TRBJ2-7; D is unclear. CDR1 and CDR2 (germline): SGHTA, FQGNSA. The CDR3 is 13 residues long. V was shortened by 6 bases and J by 3 bases, with 12 bases between the two germline ends. CDR3 in amino acids: CASRPGGIYEQYF. CDR3 sequence (DNA): TGTGCCAGCAGACCCGGCGGTATCTACGAGCAGTACTTC. The entire variable domain, with the rest obtained from reference TRBV7-2 and TRBJ2-7, is as follows: GAGVSQSPSNKVTEKGKDVELRCDPISGHTALYWYRQSLGQGLEFLIYFQGNSAPDKSGLPSDRFSAERTGGSVSTLTIQRTQQEDSAVYLCASRPGGIYEQYFGPGTRLTVT.

The gene calls are TRBV7-9 and TRBJ2-6; perhaps TRBD2 as D (6 bases). The CDR3 runs to 18 residues. Trimming left V 8 bases short and J 4 bases short, with 24 bases between. From germline, CDR1 is SEHNR and CDR2 FQNEAQ (reference sequence). The CDR3 nucleotides read TGTGCCAGCGTATTAGGTATGGTTGGCGCGGGAGGGGCCAACGTCCTGACTTTC. It specifies CASVLGMVGAGGANVLTF.

This chain uses TRBV29-1 with TRBJ1-4; tentatively, D is TRBD1 (6 bases). Germline V gene data show CDR1 as SQVTM and CDR2 as ANQGSEA. V lost 7 bases, J lost 6 bases, and 18 bases lay in between. This CDR3 has 14 amino acids. CDR3 loop: CSAGLRGVDEKLFF. CDR3 DNA sequence: TGCAGCGCTGGGTTGAGGGGGGTGGATGAAAAACTGTTTTTT. The variable domain in full, completed from reference TRBV29-1 and TRBJ1-4, reads SAVISQKPSRDICQRGTSLTIQCQVDSQVTMMFWYRQQPGQSLTLIATANQGSEATYESGFVIDKFPISRPNLTFSTLTVSNMSPEDSSIYLCSAGLRGVDEKLFFGSGTQLSVL.

V usage is TRBV27 and J usage is TRBJ2-7; 8 bases are shared with TRBD1. The CDR3 sequence is 13 residues long. V was pared by 6 bases and J by 6 bases, with 7 bases of the junction left unmatched. Per germline, CDR1 MNHEY and CDR2 SMNVEV (reference sequence). This chain's CDR3 is CASRRTGLAEQYF. In DNA form, the CDR3 reads TGTGCCAGCAGACGGACAGGGTTGGCCGAGCAGTACTTC.

This clone was counted once. The same CDR3 also results from other DNA sequences found in this sample. V is TRBV28 and J is TRBJ2-7; no clear D. V was cut by 6 bases and J by 3 bases, with 6 bases left in between. There are 11 residues in the CDR3. Germline CDR1 and CDR2: MDHEN and SYDVKM. This chain's CDR3 is CASSRHYEQYF. The CDR3 nucleotides are TGTGCCAGCAGCAGGCACTACGAGCAGTACTTC.

The rearrangement joins TRBV11-2 to TRBJ2-2; 9 bases map to TRBD2. This CDR3 spans 15 amino acids. Germline lookup yields CDR1 SGHAT and CDR2 FQNNGV. With V trimmed by 4 bases and J by 5 bases, 5 bases remained unmatched. Here the CDR3 DNA reads TGTGCCAGCAGCTGGGGAAGCGGGAGGACCGGGGAGCTGTTTTTT. Translated: CASSWGSGRTGELFF.

V and J are TRBV5-1 and TRBJ2-5; 7 nucleotides line up with TRBD2. This CDR3 region has 13 residues. CDR1 is SGHRS, CDR2 YFSETQ, per germline. J lost 8 bases, V lost 4 bases, and 8 bases had no gene match. The CDR3 DNA sequence: TGCGCCAGCAGCGCGCGTGGGGGGGTTACCCAGTACTTC. Its protein is CASSARGGVTQYF.

The table lists this clone with a count of one. The rearrangement uses TRBV6-6 and TRBJ1-2, with a tentative D call TRBD1 (5 bases). This CDR3 contains 14 residues. Germline values: CDR1 MNHNY, CDR2 SVGAGI (reference sequence). Between the trimmed V and J ends, which lost 2 bases and 4 bases, there was a span of 11 bases. The CDR3 spells CASSYEGLRYGYTF. CDR3 coding DNA: TGTGCCAGCAGTTACGAGGGGTTACGCTATGGCTACACCTTC.

The J gene is TRBJ2-7, the V gene TRBV5-1, with 8 bases fitting TRBD2. The CDR3 contains 14 residues. Germline CDR1 reads SGHRS; CDR2 reads YFSETQ. Trimming removed 2 bases from V and 3 bases from J; junction bases left unmatched: 4. The CDR3 DNA is TGCGCCAGCAGCTTAGGGACTAGACGCTACGAGCAGTACTTC. The encoded protein is CASSLGTRRYEQYF.

The V call is TRBV28, the J call TRBJ2-2; 10 bases are a match to TRBD1. This CDR3 has 15 residues. Germline V lookup: CDR1 MDHEN, CDR2 SYDVKM. Germline trimming cut 4 bases from V and 4 bases from J; bases unmatched to any gene: 3. The CDR3 is CASSWGQGTTGELFF. In DNA, the CDR3 is TGTGCCAGCAGTTGGGGACAGGGGACCACCGGGGAGCTGTTTTTT.

The rearrangement links TRBV6-5 to TRBJ2-7; the D gene is possibly TRBD1 (6 bases). The V end was cut by 6 bases, the J end by 5 bases, with 14 bases between. Germline V CDR1 and CDR2: MNHEY, SVGAGI. The CDR3 runs 13 residues. For the CDR3, the DNA is TGTGCCAGCAGCTTGGACAGAATTAACGAGCAGTACTTC. Translated, it gives CASSLDRINEQYF.

This clone was observed a single time. CDR3 nucleotide sequence: TGTGCCAGCAGGGACGGCAATCAGCCCCAGCATTTT. The encoded protein is CASRDGNQPQHF. The chain employs TRBV6-5 and TRBJ1-5; D gene unclear. This CDR3 is 12 amino acids long. V shed 6 bases and J shed 2 bases, with 5 bases lying between them. Germline V gives CDR1 MNHEY, CDR2 SVGAGI.

CDR3 residues: CASLRDGPNTGELFF. The CDR3 nucleotides are TGTGCCAGCTTGCGGGACGGACCGAACACCGGGGAGCTGTTTTTT. V is TRBV25-1 and J is TRBJ2-2; TRBD2 is a possible D gene (6 bases). CDR3 size: 15 residues. V was shortened by 8 bases and J by 0 bases, with 13 bases between the two germline ends. The germline V gene has CDR1 MGHDK and CDR2 SYGVNS.

The chain is built from TRBV9 and TRBJ2-1, with TRBD2 identical over 11 bases. The CDR3 spans 16 residues. Germline values: CDR1 SGDLS, CDR2 YYNGEE. V was pared by 4 bases and J by 2 bases, with 5 bases of the junction left unmatched. The CDR3 DNA reads as TGTGCCAGCAGCCCCCGACTAGCGGGAACCTACAATGAGCAGTTCTTC. This codes for CASSPRLAGTYNEQFF.

This chain joins TRBV6-6 and TRBJ2-2, with D perhaps TRBD1 (5 bases). The V and J ends lost 10 bases and 6 bases respectively, with 12 bases between them. The germline V gene encodes CDR1 MNHNY and CDR2 SVGAGI (reference sequence). The CDR3 extends over 12 amino acids. For the CDR3, the DNA is TGTGCCATATGGCAGGGCTCCGGGGAGCTGTTTTTT. This gives the protein CAIWQGSGELFF.

The chain has TRBV18 and TRBJ2-3; 7 bases line up with TRBD1. Germline V CDR1 and CDR2: KGHSH, LQKENI. The CDR3 runs 16 residues. The V and J ends lost 3 bases and 0 bases, in that order; junction bases with no gene match: 6. DNA of the CDR3: TGTGCCAGCTCACCGAGACAGGGCCCCAGCACAGATACGCAGTATTTT. This codes for CASSPRQGPSTDTQYF.

CDR3 coding DNA: TGTGCCAGCAGCTTACCTGGAGCTTCACTATCCTACGAGCAGTACTTC. Translated: CASSLPGASLSYEQYF. The chain is built from TRBV7-2 and TRBJ2-7; D is uncertain. V lost 2 bases and J lost 1, with 15 bases in between. CDR1 is SGHTA and CDR2 is FQGNSA in the germline V gene. The CDR3 runs 16 residues.

The chain employs TRBV18 and TRBJ2-6, with unresolved D. CDR3 length: 15 amino acids. Germline-derived CDR1 and CDR2 are KGHSH and LQKENI. The V gene lost 0 bases and the J gene lost 3 bases, with 6 bases spanning the gap. Here the CDR3 DNA reads TGTGCCAGCTCACCACCGGGTAATGGGGCCAACGTCCTGACTTTC. It codes for CASSPPGNGANVLTF.

V usage is TRBV7-9 and J usage is TRBJ2-2, with a tentative D call TRBD2 (5 bases). Germline V gene lookup returns CDR1 SEHNR and CDR2 FQNEAQ (reference sequence). The V and J ends lost 7 bases and 0 bases respectively, with 24 bases between them. The CDR3 loop spans 19 amino acids. The chain's CDR3 is CASTSTLAGAAANTGELFF. CDR3 in DNA: TGTGCCAGCACTTCAACCCTAGCTGGCGCCGCTGCGAACACCGGGGAGCTGTTTTTT.

The chain is built from TRBV13 and TRBJ2-1; D is undetermined. The germline V gene encodes CDR1 PRHDT and CDR2 FYEKMQ (reference sequence). V lost 2 bases, J lost 9 bases, and 14 bases lay in between. The CDR3 contains 14 residues. In DNA, the CDR3 is TGTGCCAGCAGCTTACTAGAAGCACACGGTGAGCAGTTCTTC. This gives the protein CASSLLEAHGEQFF.

In the case of this clone: Other DNA variants within this sample encode the same CDR3. The chain recombines TRBV10-3 with TRBJ2-7; no reliable D call. Trimming shortened V by 2 bases and J by 4 bases, and 3 bases separated the two germline ends. Germline lookup yields CDR1 ENHRY and CDR2 SYGVKD. There are 11 residues in the CDR3. The CDR3 bases are TGTGCCATCAGTGAGACTTACGAGCAGTACTTC. It codes for CAISETYEQYF.

This sequence joins TRBV5-5 and TRBJ2-4; 9 bases fit TRBD1. The CDR3 is 14 residues long. Unmatched junction bases numbered 4, after V lost 3 bases and J lost 6 bases. Germline CDR1 is SGHKS and CDR2 is YYEKEE (reference sequence). Here the CDR3 reads CASSSRTGVNIQYF. CDR3 bases: TGTGCCAGCAGCTCCCGGACAGGGGTAAACATTCAGTACTTC.

Regarding this clone: Additional DNA sequences in this sample encode the identical CDR3. The rearrangement links TRBV6-6 to TRBJ1-5; D is unclear. The CDR3 runs to 13 residues. Germline assignment: CDR1 MNHNY and CDR2 SVGAGI (reference sequence). The V gene lost 2 bases and the J gene lost 1 base, with 3 bases spanning the gap. CDR3 region: CASSYGSNQPQHF. CDR3 DNA: TGTGCCAGCAGTTACGGGAGCAATCAGCCCCAGCATTTT.

This sequence joins TRBV9 and TRBJ1-2, with 7 bases lining up with TRBD1. V was clipped by 0 bases and J by 2 bases; unmatched bases: 4. The CDR3 spans 15 residues. CDR1 SGDLS and CDR2 YYNGEE come from the germline V gene. CDR3 nucleotide sequence: TGTGCCAGCAGCGTAGAGGGGGCATCGAACTATGGCTACACCTTC. This encodes CASSVEGASNYGYTF.